The T cell receptor beta chain under discussion was sequenced for a study of prognosis after radiotherapy for stage I lung cancer. This CDR3 is 14 amino acids long. Trimming shortened V by 1 base and J by 2 bases, and 8 bases separated the two germline ends. Germline V gives CDR1 LGHDT, CDR2 YNNKEL (reference sequence). The authors amplified TCR beta CDR3 from genomic DNA using two-round multiplex PCR. Individual primers that were specific to each TRBV and TRBJ gene served in first-round PCR. TCRdb fed the multiplex PCR reads into MiXCR, producing one record per CDR3 protein. This sample has approximately 41,000 distinct CDR3 sequences, with less than 25% found just once. This clonotype was seen repeatedly, ten times or more.

This TCR was sampled from a donor aged 50 or older with non-small cell lung cancer. The V and J genes are TRBV3-1 and TRBJ1-1; TRBD1 is a possible D gene (6 bases). The sample here was PBMCs, taken before or after stereotactic body radiation therapy (not recorded which). CDR3 sequence: CASSQGGQNTEAFF. Written as DNA, the CDR3 is TGTGCCAGCAGCCAAGGGGGACAAAACACTGAAGCTTTCTTT.